This T cell receptor beta chain stems from a study of regulatory T cells in long-lasting Graves disease. Overall study findings and caveats: Under persistent disease, TRBV28, TRBJ1-2 and TRBJ2-5 were used preferentially.

In germline, CDR1 is LNHDA, CDR2 SQIVND (reference sequence). Deletions cut 0 bases from V and 6 bases from J, with 24 bases between. The CDR3 covers 18 residues. Arm-PCR of CDR3 regions and iRepertoire HTBI primers were the basis on which TCR beta libraries were built. Each CDR3 protein gets one entry after TCRdb re-called the multiplex PCR reads with MiXCR. In the table there are approximately 400,000 distinct CDR3 sequences, around a quarter of which are singletons. On this clonotype: Its antigen is unidentified.

Time point defined: persistent/refractory GD, antithyroid drugs over 5 years with positive TRAb. The TCR library was prepared using RNA isolated from PBMCs. The sequencing used peripheral blood mononuclear cells (PBMCs), collected when the disease was refractory, from a patient treated with antithyroid drugs. The rearrangement links TRBV19 to TRBJ2-7; a possible D gene is TRBD1 (5 bases). The TCR was taken from a female donor with Graves disease. CDR3 loop: CASSIDQGQPTLCCEQYF. As DNA, the CDR3 is TGTGCCAGTAGTATAGATCAAGGACAACCTACGCTCTGCTGCGAGCAGTACTTC.